The 24 T cell receptor beta chains listed next were all sequenced from one sample in a study of human T cells and chemical hapten exposure. Time point specified: patch test 1, 2 weeks after DPC sensitization. As for treatment: therapeutic diphenylcyclopropenone sensitization with weekly scalp DPC. TCRdb reprocessed the RACE reads via MiXCR and lists one record per CDR3 protein. In the table there are approximately 400,000 distinct CDR3 sequences, roughly 4.8% of which are singletons. This sample comprised whole blood, obtained in connection with sensitization to the hapten diphenylcyclopropenone (DPC). These receptors were collected from a woman aged 45-65 years with alopecia areata. Some clones in this sample may be carry-over from other donors' samples.

This clonotype was seen repeatedly, ten times or more. The chain uses TRBV10-2 and TRBJ1-1, with 9 bases lining up with TRBD1. CDR1 is WSHSY, CDR2 SAAADI, per germline. The CDR3 is made up of 15 amino acids. V trimming: 4 bases; J trimming: 4 bases; junction bases outside the gene matches: 7. CDR3: CASSVTGGVGTEAFF. CDR3 DNA: TGCGCCAGCAGTGTAACAGGGGGCGTCGGCACTGAAGCTTTCTTT.

This clonotype has more than one count but fewer than ten. The V call is TRBV19, the J call TRBJ2-7, with 10 bases matching TRBD2. CDR1 and CDR2 from the germline V gene are LNHDA and SQIVND (reference sequence). CDR3 length: 15 residues. V trimming: 5 bases; J trimming: 7 bases; junction bases outside the gene matches: 11. The CDR3 here is CASSPSSGGGLEQYF. CDR3 bases: TGTGCCAGTAGTCCCTCAAGCGGGGGGGGTCTTGAGCAGTACTTC.

This clonotype has at least ten counts. The rearrangement links TRBV24-1 to TRBJ1-3; D is ambiguous. Germline V lookup: CDR1 KGHDR, CDR2 SFDVKD. This CDR3 comprises 16 residues. Deletions cut 0 bases from V and 4 bases from J, with 12 bases between. This CDR3 reads CATSDLPRGSGNTIYF. For the CDR3, the DNA is TGTGCCACCAGTGATTTGCCCCGGGGATCCGGAAACACCATATATTTT.

This clonotype has a count of ten or more. CDR3 sequence: CASSFGLHGSGYTF. Written as DNA, the CDR3 is TGTGCCAGCAGTTTCGGTCTTCACGGATCCGGCTACACCTTC. The gene calls are TRBV12-3 or TRBV12-4 and TRBJ1-2; D not resolved. Trimming stripped 3 bases from V and 8 bases from J, with 16 bases between. The CDR3 is 14 amino acids.

V and J are TRBV29-1 and TRBJ2-2, with 8 bases matching TRBD1. The germline V gene encodes CDR1 SQVTM and CDR2 ANQGSEA. This CDR3 spans 14 amino acids. V lost 7 bases, J lost 1 base, and 5 bases stayed unmatched. The CDR3 DNA is TGCAGCGCGCAGGGGGCAATGAACACCGGGGAGCTGTTTTTT. Its translation: CSAQGAMNTGELFF.

The chain combines TRBV28 with TRBJ2-1; 9 positions match TRBD2. The V gene end was trimmed by 6 bases and the J gene end by 8 bases; junction bases not matched to a gene: 11. The CDR3 spans 15 residues. CDR1 MDHEN and CDR2 SYDVKM come from the germline V gene. Here the CDR3 DNA reads TGTGCCAGCAGGAAACCGGGACTAGCTGAGTATGAGCAGTTCTTC. It specifies CASRKPGLAEYEQFF.

Many counts were recorded for this clonotype. The V call is TRBV29-1, the J call TRBJ1-1; TRBD1 might be the D (6 bases). CDR3 length equals 12 residues. Per the germline V gene, CDR1 is SQVTM and CDR2 is ANQGSEA. Trimming took off 4 bases at V and 1 base at J, with 7 bases between the two ends. The CDR3 DNA sequence: TGCAGCGTTGTGGGACAGAACACTGAAGCTTTCTTT. It yields the protein CSVVGQNTEAFF.

This clonotype was seen at least ten times. The V gene is TRBV9, the J gene TRBJ2-7, with 9 bases matching TRBD2. Looked up from germline, CDR1 is SGDLS and CDR2 is YYNGEE. Unmatched junction bases numbered 10, after V lost 3 bases and J lost 6 bases. CDR3 size: 15 residues. This CDR3 reads CASSAEPGLAGEQYF. In nucleotides, the CDR3 is TGTGCCAGCAGCGCTGAACCGGGACTAGCAGGCGAGCAGTACTTC.

The chain employs TRBV25-1 and TRBJ2-1, with D tentatively TRBD2 (6 bases). This CDR3 is built from 14 residues. V lost 8 bases, J lost 4 bases, and 15 bases lay in between. Germline loops: CDR1 MGHDK, CDR2 SYGVNS. DNA for the CDR3: TGTGCCAGCTGGCGGGGCCACGAATACAATGAGCAGTTCTTC. This sequence encodes CASWRGHEYNEQFF.

The V gene is TRBV3-1, the J gene TRBJ2-3, with TRBD2 identical over 7 bases. This CDR3 has 16 amino acids. CDR1 and CDR2 from the germline V gene are LGHDT and YNNKEL (reference sequence). V dropped 4 bases and J dropped 2; count of bases not matched to a gene: 9. The CDR3 sequence: CASSPRRLAPTDTQYF. CDR3 in DNA: TGTGCCAGCAGCCCAAGAAGACTAGCACCCACAGATACGCAGTATTTT.

The chain couples TRBV30 to TRBJ2-2, with D uncertain. CDR1 is GTSNPN, CDR2 SVGIG, per germline (reference sequence). CDR3 length: 13 amino acids. V was shortened by 2 bases and J by 0 bases, with 4 bases between the two germline ends. CDR3 loop: CAWSRANTGELFF. For the CDR3, the DNA is TGTGCCTGGAGTCGAGCGAACACCGGGGAGCTGTTTTTT. Together with reference TRBV30 and TRBJ2-2, the CDR3 gives the full variable domain: SQTIHQWPATLVQPVGSPLSLECTVEGTSNPNLYWYRQAAGRGLQLLFYSVGIGQISSEVPQNLSASRPQDRQFILSSKKLLLSDSGFYLCAWSRANTGELFFGEGSRLTVL.

This clonotype was observed a handful of times. V gene TRBV21-1 combines with J gene TRBJ2-6; whether TRBD2, the table's D call, matches the DNA was not checked. TRBV21-1 is a listed pseudogene. This CDR3 is 19 amino acids long. CDR3 region: CASSKWSGRARVGANVLTF. The CDR3 bases are TGTGCCAGCAGCAAGTGGAGCGGGAGGGCCAGGGTTGGGGCCAACGTCCTGACTTTC.

The chain is built from TRBV28 and TRBJ1-2, with 7 bases lining up with TRBD1. The CDR3 consists of 16 residues. V lost 3 bases to trimming and J lost 5 bases; unmatched junction nucleotides: 12. Per the germline V gene, CDR1 is MDHEN and CDR2 is SYDVKM. CDR3 residues: CASSFAGTAWAYGYTF. The CDR3, as DNA: TGTGCCAGCAGTTTTGCCGGGACAGCCTGGGCGTATGGCTACACCTTC.

This clonotype occurred many times. The chain uses TRBV6-2 or TRBV6-3 and TRBJ1-5; D is perhaps TRBD1 (6 bases). CDR3 length equals 15 residues. Germline V gene sequence: CDR1 MNHEY, CDR2 SVGEGT. V gave up 2 bases and J gave up 6 bases, with 14 bases separating them. The CDR3 region is CASSYRQGTSQPQHF. CDR3 bases: TGTGCCAGCAGTTACCGGCAGGGGACGAGTCAGCCCCAGCATTTT.

This clonotype was picked up a small number of times. J is TRBJ2-7 and V is TRBV6-5, with a weak D call TRBD1 (6 bases). Looked up from germline, CDR1 is MNHEY and CDR2 is SVGAGI. There are 15 residues in the CDR3. Trimming cost V 5 bases and J 2 bases, with 16 bases left between them. The CDR3 is CASSDYGTQTYEQYF. The CDR3 DNA reads as TGTGCCAGCAGTGACTACGGGACACAAACCTACGAGCAGTACTTC.

The V call is TRBV5-1, the J call TRBJ2-6, with D maybe TRBD1 (6 bases). V shed 2 bases and J shed 8 bases, with 8 bases lying between them. The length of the CDR3 is 13 residues. The germline V gene encodes CDR1 SGHRS and CDR2 YFSETQ. DNA of the CDR3: TGCGCCAGCAGCTTACAGGGCCCCAACGTCCTGACTTTC. Protein product: CASSLQGPNVLTF. The variable domain in full, with the rest retrieved from reference TRBV5-1 and TRBJ2-6, is KAGVTQTPRYLIKTRGQQVTLSCSPISGHRSVSWYQQTPGQGLQFLFEYFSETQRNKGNFPGRFSGRQFSNSRSEMNVSTLELGDSALYLCASSLQGPNVLTFGAGSRLTVL.

This clonotype was picked up a small number of times. The chain carries TRBV20-1 and TRBJ1-5, with a tentative D call TRBD1 (6 bases). Trimming pared 4 bases from V and 6 bases from J, leaving 10 bases between. Germline V gene sequence: CDR1 DFQATT, CDR2 SNEGSKA (reference sequence). The CDR3 contains 12 residues. The CDR3 DNA reads TGCAGTGCTATACAGGGAAGTCAGCCCCAGCATTTT. Protein product: CSAIQGSQPQHF.

The CDR3 coding sequence is TGTGCCAGCAGCCAAGATAGAGGGAGACTAGCGGGGCCTAATACGAACACCGGGGAGCTGTTTTTT. Translating gives CASSQDRGRLAGPNTNTGELFF. The V call is TRBV3-1, the J call TRBJ2-2, with 11 bases fitting TRBD2. The CDR3 is 22 residues long. After removal of 0 bases from V and 0 bases from J, the junction contained 15 bases not matched to a gene. Germline lookup yields CDR1 LGHDT and CDR2 YNNKEL (reference sequence).

CDR3 in amino acids: CARQGMGTGELFF. The CDR3 DNA follows: TGTGCCAGACAGGGAATGGGGACCGGGGAGCTGTTTTTT. This rearrangement joins TRBV2 to TRBJ2-2; D perhaps matches TRBD1 (6 bases). Between the trimmed V and J ends, which lost 9 bases and 5 bases, there was a span of 13 bases. From germline, CDR1 is SNHLY and CDR2 FYNNEI. The CDR3 covers 13 residues. Full variable domain (outside the CDR3, taken from reference TRBV2 and TRBJ2-2): EPEVTQTPSHQVTQMGQEVILRCVPISNHLYFYWYRQILGQKVEFLVSFYNNEISEKSEIFDDQFSVERPDGSNFTLKIRSTKLEDSAMYFCARQGMGTGELFFGEGSRLTVL.

This clonotype was seen many times. The V and J genes are TRBV29-1 and TRBJ1-1, with TRBD1 identical over 8 bases. With 6 bases clipped from V and 5 bases from J, the junction kept 8 bases outside the gene matches. Germline CDR1 is SQVTM and CDR2 is ANQGSEA. The CDR3 loop spans 13 amino acids. CDR3 region: CSVRDRMSTEAFF. The CDR3 bases are TGCAGCGTCCGGGACAGGATGTCAACTGAAGCTTTCTTT. Looking up the rest from reference TRBV29-1 and TRBJ1-1 gives the full variable domain: SAVISQKPSRDICQRGTSLTIQCQVDSQVTMMFWYRQQPGQSLTLIATANQGSEATYESGFVIDKFPISRPNLTFSTLTVSNMSPEDSSIYLCSVRDRMSTEAFFGQGTRLTVV.

The sample holds many counts of this clonotype. V is TRBV5-1 and J is TRBJ1-1; 8 bases line up with TRBD1. The CDR3 is 14 amino acids. Germline CDR1 reads SGHRS; CDR2 reads YFSETQ. V shed 0 bases and J 13 bases; nucleotides not matched to a gene: 11. The CDR3 loop is CASSLEAGGPGGFF. CDR3 in DNA: TGCGCCAGCAGCTTGGAGGCAGGGGGCCCAGGGGGTTTCTTT.

The genes are TRBV20-1 and TRBJ2-3; D is possibly TRBD1 (6 bases). Trimming shortened V by 1 base and J by 0 bases, and 8 bases separated the two germline ends. Germline assignment: CDR1 DFQATT and CDR2 SNEGSKA (reference sequence). The CDR3 consists of 14 residues. CDR3 DNA: TGCAGTGCTAGAGCTGGGGGCAGCACAGATACGCAGTATTTT. Its protein is CSARAGGSTDTQYF.

This clonotype was seen many times. The rearrangement uses TRBV7-2 and TRBJ2-1; D gene uncertain. Germline CDR1 reads SGHTA; CDR2 reads FQGNSA. Between the trimmed V and J ends, which lost 5 bases and 4 bases, there was a span of 9 bases. The CDR3 totals 13 residues. CDR3 in amino acids: CASSPPYYNEQFF. DNA for the CDR3: TGTGCCAGCAGCCCCCCCTATTACAATGAGCAGTTCTTC.

In its sample, this clonotype was seen many times. The chain has TRBV7-6 and TRBJ1-1; no definite D call. This CDR3 is 15 amino acids long. The germline gives CDR1 SGHVS, CDR2 FNYEAQ. V lost 1 base and J 4 bases, leaving 13 bases between the germline ends. CDR3 sequence (DNA): TGTGCCAGCAGCTTAGGCCCCCTGGGGAGCACTGAAGCTTTCTTT. It encodes CASSLGPLGSTEAFF.